This TCR beta chain was sequenced for a study of CD4+ T cells in melanoma. Study findings and constraints: CD8+ T cell, macrophage and B cell function reportedly correlated with neoantigen-specific CD4+ T cells. Diverse differentiation states were reported for melanoma neoantigen-specific CD4+ T cells.

Data came from immunoSEQ multiplex PCR; TCRdb stores just in-frame clones and leaves some out. This sample has tens of thousands of clones, with roughly four fifths found just once. Of note for this clone: Its antigen is not known.

The V segment lost 4 bases and the J segment 0 bases; nucleotides outside the gene matches: 7. Germline V gene lookup returns CDR1 LGHNT and CDR2 FRNRAP. This CDR3 contains 16 residues. Sequencing was carried out using cells from a culture (not recorded whether cultured in vitro). This sequence originates from a human donor with melanoma. The rearrangement links TRBV12-5 to TRBJ2-3, with TRBD1 matching 7 bases. The CDR3, as DNA: TGTGCTAGTGGTTCCCCGGACAGGACCAGCACAGATACGCAGTATTTT. This translates into CASGSPDRTSTDTQYF.